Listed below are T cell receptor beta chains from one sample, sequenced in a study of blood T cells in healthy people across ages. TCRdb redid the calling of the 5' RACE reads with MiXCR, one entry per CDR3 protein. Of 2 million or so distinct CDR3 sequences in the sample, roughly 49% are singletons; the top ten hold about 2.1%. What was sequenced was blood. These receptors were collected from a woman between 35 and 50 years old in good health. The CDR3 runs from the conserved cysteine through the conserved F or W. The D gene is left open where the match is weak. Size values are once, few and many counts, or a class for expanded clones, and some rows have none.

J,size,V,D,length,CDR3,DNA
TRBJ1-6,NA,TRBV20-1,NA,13,CSAIAGVGSPLHF,TGCAGTGCTATTGCAGGGGTTGGATCACCCCTCCACTTT
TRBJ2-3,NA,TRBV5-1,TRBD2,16,CASSLGWRGAPDTQYF,TGCGCCAGCAGCTTGGGGTGGCGGGGGGCCCCGGATACGCAGTATTTT
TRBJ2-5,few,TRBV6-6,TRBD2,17,CASSYGLLAEYQETQYF,TGTGCCAGCAGTTACGGGTTGCTAGCGGAGTATCAAGAGACCCAGTACTTC
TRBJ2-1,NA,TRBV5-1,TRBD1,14,CASSYDREDNEQFF,TGCGCCAGCAGCTACGACAGGGAAGACAATGAGCAGTTCTTC
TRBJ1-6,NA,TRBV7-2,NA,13,CASSLKANSPLHF,TGTGCCAGCAGCCTAAAGGCTAATTCACCCCTCCACTTT
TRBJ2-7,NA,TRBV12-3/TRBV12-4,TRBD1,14,CASRGTGRSYEQYF,TGTGCCAGCAGGGGGACAGGGCGGTCCTACGAGCAGTACTTC
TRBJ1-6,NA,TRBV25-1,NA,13,CASSGQMNSPLHF,TGTGCCAGCAGTGGACAGATGAATTCACCCCTCCACTTT
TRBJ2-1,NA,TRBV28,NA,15,CASSLLGGPDNEQFF,TGTGCCAGCAGTCTTCTCGGGGGGCCCGATAATGAGCAGTTCTTC
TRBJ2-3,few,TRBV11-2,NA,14,CASSLVGPRDTQYF,TGTGCCAGCAGCTTAGTTGGCCCCAGGGATACGCAGTATTTT
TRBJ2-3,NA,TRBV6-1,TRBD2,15,CASSAQRGATDTQYF,TGTGCCAGCAGTGCCCAGCGGGGGGCCACAGATACGCAGTATTTT
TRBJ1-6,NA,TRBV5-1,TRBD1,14,CASNRQGANSPLHF,TGCGCCAGCAACAGACAGGGGGCTAATTCACCCCTCCACTTT
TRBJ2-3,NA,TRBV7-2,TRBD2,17,CASSLALYGGARDTQYF,TGTGCCAGCAGCTTAGCGTTGTACGGGGGGGCTCGTGATACGCAGTATTTT